This TCR beta chain was captured by sequencing in a study of blood T cells in healthy people across ages. About the research overall: Template-switching capture recovered about one barcoded beta molecule per two T cells. Study-wide results and limits: Using unsorted PBMCs precluded a conclusive naive versus antigen-experienced comparison.

Germline V gene data show CDR1 as MNHNS and CDR2 as SASEGT. V dropped 2 bases and J dropped 4 bases, with 12 bases sitting between them. CDR3 length: 16 amino acids. With a J-beta primer mix and a sample-barcoded 5' primer, a second PCR ran roughly 6 to 11 cycles. TCRdb called the 5' RACE reads again in MiXCR, with one record for every CDR3 protein. This table has around 1.5 million distinct CDR3 sequences, roughly 64% appearing once. The study drew donors from healthy Caucasian individuals in Russia aged about 6 to 95. Each sample provided at least 6 micrograms of extracted total RNA. Turning to this clonotype: As yet, its antigen is unknown.

The clonotype originates from a man between 18 and 29 years old in good health. The chain is built from TRBV6-1 and TRBJ2-6; D is ambiguous. Sequenced sample: blood. The CDR3 is CASSEFVQTGANVLTF. In DNA form, the CDR3 reads TGTGCCAGCAGTGAATTTGTCCAGACCGGGGCCAACGTCCTGACTTTC.